This T cell receptor (beta chain) comes out of a study of blood T cells in healthy people across ages. Primed by a sample-barcoded 5' primer and a J-beta primer mix, a second PCR proceeded for roughly 6 to 12 cycles. Each cDNA molecule carried a tag from a template-switch adaptor that contained 12 random nucleotides. In TCRdb, the 5' RACE reads were re-called with MiXCR into one record per CDR3 protein. This table holds 700,000 or so distinct CDR3 sequences, approximately 40% found once. Study results and caveats: Unknown donor CMV status possibly confounded expanded clonotype changes.

Points on this clonotype: The target antigen is unknown.

Trimming removed 6 bases from V and 13 bases from J, with 22 bases in between. Per germline, CDR1 MNHEY and CDR2 SVGAGI. The CDR3 is 14 residues long. The sample was blood. The sequence was collected from a man older than 75 in good health. The rearrangement links TRBV6-5 to TRBJ2-1, with TRBD1 as a possible D gene (6 bases). CDR3 nucleotide sequence: TGTGCCAGCAGCAGGGGAGCCAGACCTGAGACCCAGTTCTTC. It is translated as CASSRGARPETQFF.